The clone carrying this TCR beta chain appeared a single time. Different DNA sequences within this sample yield the same CDR3. Authors' processing steps: How many nucleated cells were present was estimated from reference gene primer amplification. Method: immunoSEQ multiplex PCR; TCRdb's copy keeps in-frame clones and lacks some. V and J calls and clone size are copied from that table; D and trimming were computed from the DNA. Seen here are about 260,000 clones, more than 75% observed once, and the top ten hold 2% to 2.5%. These data come from a study of blood T cell repertoires in COVID-19. Study information: Both acute and convalescent COVID-19 samples were obtained from the United States, Italy and Spain. T cells, B-cell-depleted T cells, or PBMCs provided the cDNA or gDNA that served as material.

Germline CDR1 SGHTA, CDR2 FQGNSA. The CDR3 is 16 amino acids. Trimming removed 1 base from V and 0 bases from J; junction bases left unmatched: 3. The V and J genes are TRBV7-2 and TRBJ2-3; 8 positions match TRBD1. The sequencing input was peripheral blood. The source is a woman aged 45-65 years with acute or convalescent COVID-19. CDR3 residues: CASSLVGTGSTDTQYF. In nucleotides, the CDR3 is TGTGCCAGCAGCTTAGTGGGGACAGGTAGCACAGATACGCAGTATTTT. The full variable domain, with the rest looked up from reference TRBV7-2 and TRBJ2-3, is GAGVSQSPSNKVTEKGKDVELRCDPISGHTALYWYRQSLGQGLEFLIYFQGNSAPDKSGLPSDRFSAERTGGSVSTLTIQRTQQEDSAVYLCASSLVGTGSTDTQYFGPGTRLTVL.